The 17 T cell receptor beta chains below were found in one sample sequenced in a study of T cell responses to AZD1222 COVID-19 vaccine. Method: immunoSEQ multiplex PCR; TCRdb's copy keeps in-frame clones and lacks some. The table includes over 75,000 clones, 85% to 90% detected once. The sequencing here drew on peripheral blood, taken 28 days after the second AZD1222 dose. The source is an adult who received the AZD1222 COVID-19 vaccine.

V and J are TRBV19 and TRBJ2-5; the D is unclear. V lost 3 bases to trimming and J lost 4 bases, with 12 bases between them. Germline lookup yields CDR1 LNHDA and CDR2 SQIVND (reference sequence). This CDR3 is built from 14 residues. The CDR3 sequence: CASSIRPIGETQYF. CDR3 coding DNA: TGTGCCAGTAGTATTAGGCCCATCGGAGAGACCCAGTACTTC.

This chain connects TRBV4-2 to TRBJ1-6, with D perhaps TRBD1 (5 bases). The CDR3 length is 15 residues. The germline V gene encodes CDR1 LGHNA and CDR2 YNFKEQ. The V end lost 0 bases, the J end lost 9 bases, and 12 bases lay between the germline ends. The CDR3 sequence is CASSQEGGDSSPLHF. The CDR3 DNA reads TGTGCCAGCAGCCAAGAGGGGGGAGACAGTTCACCCCTCCACTTT.

The CDR3 is CATSPSRGKGYEQYF. CDR3 bases: TGTGCCACCTCCCCCTCTAGGGGGAAAGGATACGAGCAGTACTTC. This chain joins TRBV5-5 and TRBJ2-7, with a weak D call TRBD1 (6 bases). CDR3 length: 15 amino acids. V gave up 9 bases and J gave up 4 bases, with 23 bases separating them. Germline V gene data show CDR1 as SGHKS and CDR2 as YYEKEE (reference sequence).

This clone was seen once. The V gene is TRBV27, the J gene TRBJ1-4, with D perhaps matching TRBD1 (5 bases). Trimming left V 5 bases short and J 7 bases short, with 14 bases between. The CDR3 contains 14 residues. Germline V gene sequence: CDR1 MNHEY, CDR2 SMNVEV (reference sequence). In nucleotides, the CDR3 is TGTGCCAGCAGTACGACAGTGGGAGGTGAAAAACTGTTTTTT. The encoded protein is CASSTTVGGEKLFF.

The chain carries TRBV5-8 and TRBJ2-1; 12 bases are shared with TRBD1. Unmatched junction bases numbered 12, after V lost 0 bases and J lost 8 bases. The CDR3 covers 18 residues. Germline V CDR1 and CDR2: SGHTS, YDEGEE. The CDR3 spells CASSLAFYSGQGAYEQFF. DNA of the CDR3: TGTGCCAGCAGCTTGGCCTTTTATTCGGGACAGGGGGCGTATGAGCAGTTCTTC.

The chain links TRBV7-2 to TRBJ1-6; D remains unclear. Germline CDR1 is SGHTA and CDR2 is FQGNSA. This CDR3 is 14 amino acids long. The V gene lost 5 bases and the J gene lost 8 bases, with 13 bases spanning the gap. CDR3 protein: CASSPRVEDSPLHF. The CDR3 region has the DNA TGTGCCAGCAGCCCTAGGGTGGAGGATTCACCCCTCCACTTT.

The chain employs TRBV7-3 and TRBJ1-1; D is uncertain. In germline, CDR1 is SGHTA, CDR2 FQGTGA. The CDR3 has 16 residues. V was shortened by 5 bases and J by 8 bases, with 24 bases between the two germline ends. The CDR3 nucleotides are TGTGCCAGCAGCCCTGGCGGGAGGCTAGACGAAACAGAAGCTTTCTTT. Protein: CASSPGGRLDETEAFF.

V and J are TRBV7-9 and TRBJ2-5; D may be TRBD2 (5 bases). CDR1 SEHNR and CDR2 FQNEAQ come from the germline V gene (reference sequence). The CDR3 has 13 residues. Trimming removed 6 bases at V and 7 bases at J, with 15 bases between. The CDR3 region has the DNA TGTGCCAGCAGACCCGGACTGCTCGGGACCCAGTACTTC. Translated, it gives CASRPGLLGTQYF.

This clone was detected only a few times. The chain recombines TRBV6-6 with TRBJ1-2; 8 nucleotides align to TRBD1. Trimming cost V 4 bases and J 3 bases; bases outside gene matches: 7. The CDR3 covers 15 residues. CDR1 is MNHNY and CDR2 is SVGAGI in the germline V gene (reference sequence). The CDR3 nucleotides are TGTGCCAGCAGTTCTAAGACAGGGGCGGACTATGGCTACACCTTC. Translation gives CASSSKTGADYGYTF.

The rearrangement joins TRBV3-1 (or the pseudogene TRBV3-2) to TRBJ1-5, with D perhaps TRBD1 (5 bases). V shed 0 bases and J shed 3 bases, with 15 bases lying between them. The CDR3 totals 17 residues. Germline CDR1 is LGHDT and CDR2 is YNNKEL (reference sequence). The CDR3 here is CASSQDRGLGFNQPQHF. The DNA of the CDR3 is TGTGCCAGCAGCCAAGATCGGGGCTTGGGATTCAATCAGCCCCAGCATTTT.

V usage is TRBV3-1 (or the pseudogene TRBV3-2) and J usage is TRBJ2-7; 10 nucleotides line up with TRBD2. V shed 5 bases and J 7 bases; nucleotides not matched to a gene: 8. Germline CDR1 LGHDT, CDR2 YNNKEL (reference sequence). This CDR3 comprises 14 residues. This CDR3 reads CASSVTSGLGEQYF. The DNA for the CDR3 is TGTGCCAGCAGCGTGACTAGCGGGCTGGGGGAGCAGTACTTC.

The genes are TRBV6-6 and TRBJ1-1; possible D gene TRBD1, 5 bases. The CDR3 has 12 residues. CDR1 and CDR2 from the germline V gene are MNHNY and SVGAGI (reference sequence). Trimming stripped 11 bases from V and 0 bases from J, with 10 bases between. CDR3 bases: TGTGCCGGGGGACGGTTGAACACTGAAGCTTTCTTT. This codes for CAGGRLNTEAFF.

The chain links TRBV29-1 to TRBJ2-1; D perhaps matches TRBD2 (5 bases). Germline CDR1 is SQVTM and CDR2 is ANQGSEA. V lost 7 bases to trimming and J lost 3 bases, with 13 bases between them. This CDR3 is built from 13 residues. The CDR3 DNA sequence: TGCAGCGCTCAAGCGGCCCTCTACAATGAGCAGTTCTTC. Translation gives CSAQAALYNEQFF.

This chain joins TRBV4-1 and TRBJ1-1, with D perhaps matching TRBD1 (5 bases). CDR1 and CDR2 (germline): MGHRA, YSYEKL. The V end lost 2 bases, the J end lost 9 bases, and 22 bases lay between the germline ends. This CDR3 spans 16 amino acids. As DNA, the CDR3 is TGCGCCAGCAGCCAAATCGTCCGGGGGAGGACCGGGCAAGCTTTCTTT. This sequence encodes CASSQIVRGRTGQAFF.

The V call is TRBV6-2 or TRBV6-3, the J call TRBJ1-2; TRBD1 agrees at 10 bases. V shed 2 bases, J shed 6 bases, and the junction held 6 bases outside the gene matches. The germline gives CDR1 MNHEY, CDR2 SVGEGT. This CDR3 contains 15 residues. CDR3 bases: TGTGCCAGCAGTTACACGGGACAGGGGATGAATGGCTACACCTTC. It is translated as CASSYTGQGMNGYTF.

V is TRBV19 and J is TRBJ1-2; no reliable D call. Germline V gene lookup returns CDR1 LNHDA and CDR2 SQIVND (reference sequence). Trimming left V 2 bases short and J 7 bases short, with 17 bases between. CDR3 length: 15 amino acids. The CDR3 coding sequence is TGTGCCAGTAGTATACACGGAACCTTAACGGGTGGCTACACCTTC. Its translation is CASSIHGTLTGGYTF.

This sequence joins TRBV6-6 and TRBJ2-2; TRBD2 agrees at 7 bases. J was trimmed by 3 bases and V by 0 bases; bases with no gene match: 1. Germline values: CDR1 MNHNY, CDR2 SVGAGI (reference sequence). This CDR3 has 15 residues. Here the CDR3 reads CASSYSAGDTGELFF. CDR3 in DNA: TGTGCCAGCAGTTACTCGGCGGGAGACACCGGGGAGCTGTTTTTT.